One sample yielded the 20 T cell receptor beta chains listed below, sequenced in a study of T cell responses to AZD1222 COVID-19 vaccine. Generated by immunoSEQ multiplex PCR, the TCRdb table keeps only in-frame clones and is missing some. The repertoire holds approximately 150,000 clones, with approximately 90% as singletons. Sequenced material: peripheral blood, taken 28 days after the second AZD1222 dose. The receptors originated from an adult who received the AZD1222 COVID-19 vaccine.

The chain couples TRBV12-2 to TRBJ1-6; the table's D gene call, TRBD1, was not cross checked with the DNA. TRBV12-2 is described as a pseudogene. This CDR3 has 17 amino acids. The CDR3, as DNA: TGTGCAAGTCGTGCCCCAGGGACAGGGTTTTATAATTCACCCCTCCACTTT. It codes for CASRAPGTGFYNSPLHF.

This chain joins TRBV6-5 and TRBJ1-6; D might be TRBD1 (6 bases). Trimming cost V 4 bases and J 4 bases, with 11 bases left between them. This CDR3 has 15 amino acids. Per germline, CDR1 MNHEY and CDR2 SVGAGI. Here the CDR3 DNA reads TGTGCCAGCAGTTTCCGGACAGATTATAATTCACCCCTCCACTTT. It specifies CASSFRTDYNSPLHF.

The chain couples TRBV12-3 or TRBV12-4 to TRBJ2-3; D perhaps matches TRBD1 (6 bases). V lost 6 bases, J lost 4 bases, and 8 bases lay in between. The CDR3 consists of 12 residues. As DNA, the CDR3 is TGTGCCAGCAGCGGACAGTCAGATACGCAGTATTTT. It codes for CASSGQSDTQYF.

In the case of this clone: This same CDR3 is encoded by further DNA sequences in the sample. The chain has TRBV6-5 and TRBJ1-2; 7 bases are a match to TRBD1. Germline assignment: CDR1 MNHEY and CDR2 SVGAGI. This CDR3 has 13 amino acids. V trimming: 3 bases; J trimming: 3 bases; junction bases outside the gene matches: 1. CDR3 in amino acids: CASSYGTDYGYTF. CDR3 DNA sequence: TGTGCCAGCAGTTATGGGACAGACTATGGCTACACCTTC.

The rearrangement joins TRBV29-1 to TRBJ2-7, with unresolved D. This CDR3 spans 15 amino acids. The V gene lost 7 bases and the J gene lost 1 base, with 20 bases spanning the gap. The germline gives CDR1 SQVTM, CDR2 ANQGSEA. As DNA, the CDR3 is TGCAGCGCCAAAGAACGCGGCCGGCAATCCTACGAGCAGTACGTC. Translated: CSAKERGRQSYEQYV.

This sequence joins TRBV11-2 and TRBJ1-6, with D tentatively TRBD1 (6 bases). V shed 4 bases and J shed 9 bases, with 13 bases lying between them. The CDR3 is 14 amino acids. Germline V lookup: CDR1 SGHAT, CDR2 FQNNGV. As DNA, the CDR3 is TGTGCCAGCAGCTCCTCGGGGGCCCGTTCACCCCTCCACTTT. Amino acids: CASSSSGARSPLHF.

The chain recombines TRBV5-1 with TRBJ2-1; 9 bases agree with TRBD1. The germline CDR1 and CDR2 sequences are SGHRS and YFSETQ. Germline trimming cut 4 bases from V and 9 bases from J; bases unmatched to any gene: 14. This CDR3 region has 16 residues. The CDR3 loop reads CASSPRARGQGSEQFF. Here the CDR3 DNA reads TGCGCCAGCAGCCCCCGTGCGCGAGGACAGGGGAGTGAGCAGTTCTTC.

This chain joins TRBV6-5 and TRBJ1-1; no clear D gene. CDR1 is MNHEY, CDR2 SVGAGI, per germline. Trimming took off 8 bases at V and 3 bases at J, with 19 bases between the two ends. The length of the CDR3 is 15 residues. Here the CDR3 reads CASLSLIREDTEAFF. In nucleotides, the CDR3 is TGTGCCAGCTTATCGCTAATTCGGGAGGACACTGAAGCTTTCTTT.

The chain carries TRBV19 and TRBJ2-5; 7 nucleotides align to TRBD1. In germline, CDR1 is LNHDA, CDR2 SQIVND (reference sequence). The ends lost 8 bases at V and 3 bases at J; junction bases unmatched: 3. This CDR3 is 12 amino acids long. The chain's CDR3 is CASEDREETQYF. The CDR3 DNA sequence: TGTGCCAGTGAAGACAGGGAAGAGACCCAGTACTTC.

The CDR3: CASSNRQGSTGELFF. In DNA form, the CDR3 reads TGTGCCAGCAGCAACCGACAGGGTAGCACCGGGGAGCTGTTTTTT. The chain couples TRBV9 to TRBJ2-2, with 7 bases aligning to TRBD1. Germline V lookup: CDR1 SGDLS, CDR2 YYNGEE. V lost 4 bases, J lost 4 bases, and 7 bases stayed unmatched. The CDR3 loop spans 15 amino acids.

The chain employs TRBV7-2 and TRBJ2-5; 7 bases map to TRBD1. The trim removed 7 bases at V and 4 bases at J, leaving 15 bases unmatched. The germline V gene encodes CDR1 SGHTA and CDR2 FQGNSA. The CDR3 contains 16 residues. In nucleotides, the CDR3 is TGTGCCAGCACCCCTCCCGCAGGGGGTTCGGGAGAGACCCAGTACTTC. Its translation is CASTPPAGGSGETQYF.

V gene TRBV6-2 or TRBV6-3 combines with J gene TRBJ2-2, with 11 nucleotides matching TRBD1. The CDR3 is 14 residues long. The V segment lost 4 bases and the J segment 6 bases; nucleotides outside the gene matches: 1. The germline CDR1 and CDR2 sequences are MNHEY and SVGEGT. CDR3 coding DNA: TGTGCCAGCAGTTTGGACAGGGGGCCCGGGGAGCTGTTTTTT. Translation: CASSLDRGPGELFF.

The rearrangement joins TRBV10-3 to TRBJ1-1, with D perhaps matching TRBD1 (5 bases). Germline V lookup: CDR1 ENHRY, CDR2 SYGVKD. The CDR3 covers 15 residues. With 6 bases removed from V and 3 bases from J, the gap between germline ends came to 17 bases. Written as DNA, the CDR3 is TGTGCCATCAGCGAGGAGGGCAGGGAGTACACTGAAGCTTTCTTT. The encoded protein is CAISEEGREYTEAFF.

V and J are TRBV5-6 and TRBJ1-6, with 8 bases aligning to TRBD1. Germline V gives CDR1 SGHDT, CDR2 YYEEEE. J was trimmed by 4 bases and V by 1 base; bases with no gene match: 10. The CDR3 totals 18 residues. The CDR3 here is CASSLFLAGGAYNSPLHF. The CDR3, as DNA: TGTGCCAGCAGCTTGTTTTTGGCAGGGGGCGCATATAATTCACCCCTCCACTTT.

This sequence joins TRBV3-1 (or the pseudogene TRBV3-2) and TRBJ1-5, with D perhaps matching TRBD1 (6 bases). Germline V lookup: CDR1 LGHDT, CDR2 YNNKEL (reference sequence). The CDR3 is 12 residues long. With 4 bases removed from V and 8 bases from J, the gap between germline ends came to 9 bases. The CDR3 nucleotides are TGTGCCAGCAGCCCCAGGGGTGAGCCCCAGCATTTT. Translation: CASSPRGEPQHF.

The gene calls are TRBV4-1 and TRBJ1-1, with a weak D call TRBD1 (5 bases). The V end was cut by 1 base, the J end by 8 bases, with 14 bases between. From germline, CDR1 is MGHRA and CDR2 YSYEKL. This CDR3 spans 14 amino acids. The CDR3 DNA follows: TGCGCCAGCAGCCAAGTTCTTGCGGGGGTCGAAGCTTTCTTT. Protein product: CASSQVLAGVEAFF.

The V and J genes are TRBV6-2 or TRBV6-3 and TRBJ1-2; D remains ambiguous. Per the germline V gene, CDR1 is MNHEY and CDR2 is SVGEGT. Deletions cut 0 bases from V and 1 base from J, with 9 bases between. This CDR3 contains 15 residues. CDR3: CASSYSPGSNYGYTF. The CDR3 nucleotides are TGTGCCAGCAGTTACTCGCCCGGGAGTAACTATGGCTACACCTTC.

The chain recombines TRBV6-5 with TRBJ2-2; 7 bases are a match to TRBD1. Germline trimming cut 2 bases from V and 5 bases from J; bases unmatched to any gene: 2. This CDR3 comprises 14 residues. Germline lookup yields CDR1 MNHEY and CDR2 SVGAGI. CDR3 amino acids: CASSYGTETGELFF. CDR3 in DNA: TGTGCCAGCAGTTACGGGACAGAAACCGGGGAGCTGTTTTTT.

The chain employs TRBV7-2 and TRBJ1-1; possibly TRBD1 for D (5 bases). V shed 4 bases and J shed 7 bases, with 25 bases lying between them. This CDR3 has 17 amino acids. In germline, CDR1 is SGHTA, CDR2 FQGNSA. CDR3: CASSSNRRSQNIGEAFF. DNA for the CDR3: TGTGCCAGCAGCTCCAACAGGAGGTCCCAGAACATTGGTGAAGCTTTCTTT. Supplemented by reference TRBV7-2 and TRBJ1-1, the full variable domain reads GAGVSQSPSNKVTEKGKDVELRCDPISGHTALYWYRQSLGQGLEFLIYFQGNSAPDKSGLPSDRFSAERTGGSVSTLTIQRTQQEDSAVYLCASSSNRRSQNIGEAFFGQGTRLTVV.

The chain carries TRBV13 and TRBJ1-2; 9 bases match TRBD1. V lost 0 bases, J lost 8 bases, and 4 bases stayed unmatched. Per germline, CDR1 PRHDT and CDR2 FYEKMQ (reference sequence). CDR3 length: 14 amino acids. CDR3 protein: CASSLGDRGQGYTF. The DNA for the CDR3 is TGTGCCAGCAGCTTAGGGGACAGGGGACAGGGCTACACCTTC.